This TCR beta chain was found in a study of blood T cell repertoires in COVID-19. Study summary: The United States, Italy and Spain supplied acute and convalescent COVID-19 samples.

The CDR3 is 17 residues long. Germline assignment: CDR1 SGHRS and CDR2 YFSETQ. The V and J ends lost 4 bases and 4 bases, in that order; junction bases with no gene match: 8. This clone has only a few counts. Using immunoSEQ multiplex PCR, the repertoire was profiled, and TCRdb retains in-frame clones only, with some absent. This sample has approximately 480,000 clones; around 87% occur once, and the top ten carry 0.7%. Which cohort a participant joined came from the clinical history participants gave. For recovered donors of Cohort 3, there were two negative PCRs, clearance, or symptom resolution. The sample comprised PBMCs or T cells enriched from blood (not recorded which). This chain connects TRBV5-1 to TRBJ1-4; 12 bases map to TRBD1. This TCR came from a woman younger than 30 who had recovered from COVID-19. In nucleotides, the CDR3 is TGCGCCAGCAGCCCGGGACAGGGGGCAGCTATTAATGAAAAACTGTTTTTT. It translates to CASSPGQGAAINEKLFF.